These 23 T cell receptor beta chains share one sample of origin, sequenced in a study of blood T cell repertoires in COVID-19. Assay: immunoSEQ multiplex PCR; the TCRdb copy retains only in-frame clones and omits some. The repertoire consists of 210,000 or so clones, with 80% to 90% occurring once and the leading ten covering 4.8%. The sequenced sample consisted of PBMCs or T cells enriched from blood (not recorded which). The receptor set was obtained from a woman aged 45-65 years who had been exposed to COVID-19.

The chain employs TRBV7-6 and TRBJ2-2; D is uncertain. V was pared by 1 base and J by 5 bases, with 5 bases between. The CDR3 contains 13 residues. The germline CDR1 and CDR2 sequences are SGHVS and FNYEAQ. CDR3 in amino acids: CASSLVTTGELFF. CDR3 nucleotides: TGTGCCAGCAGCTTAGTAACTACCGGGGAGCTGTTTTTT.

The gene calls are TRBV18 and TRBJ1-1; D might be TRBD1 (6 bases). The CDR3 runs 15 residues. Germline CDR1 KGHSH, CDR2 LQKENI. The V and J ends lost 3 bases and 6 bases respectively, with 17 bases between them. DNA for the CDR3: TGTGCCAGCTCACCTAAACAGGGCTTAGAGTCTGAAGCTTTCTTT. It encodes CASSPKQGLESEAFF.

J is TRBJ2-1 and V is TRBV5-1; TRBD1 matches 8 bases. The CDR3 extends over 16 amino acids. Germline CDR1 and CDR2: SGHRS and YFSETQ. The V gene end was trimmed by 4 bases and the J gene end by 11 bases; junction bases not matched to a gene: 17. The CDR3 loop is CASSQTSGQGNDKQFF. The CDR3 DNA is TGCGCCAGCAGCCAAACCTCCGGACAGGGAAATGATAAGCAGTTCTTC.

The rearrangement joins TRBV4-3 to TRBJ2-5, with 8 bases that match TRBD1. The J segment lost 5 bases and the V segment lost 1 base, leaving 9 bases of the junction unmatched. The germline gives CDR1 LGHNA, CDR2 YSLEER. The CDR3 consists of 16 residues. DNA for the CDR3: TGCGCCAGCAGCCAAGGCCGGACAGGGACGGGGGAGACCCAGTACTTC. Translated: CASSQGRTGTGETQYF.

The rearrangement joins TRBV29-1 to TRBJ1-5; the match to TRBD1 covers 9 bases. CDR1 is SQVTM and CDR2 is ANQGSEA in the germline V gene. J gave up 3 bases and V 4 bases, and 7 bases lay outside the gene matches. This CDR3 is 15 amino acids long. DNA of the CDR3: TGCAGCGTTGTGAATCGGGACAGGGCCAATCAGCCCCAGCATTTT. Translating it yields CSVVNRDRANQPQHF.

V is TRBV7-9 and J is TRBJ2-7; 13 nucleotides match TRBD2. There are 18 residues in the CDR3. The ends lost 3 bases at V and 3 bases at J; junction bases unmatched: 11. Germline lookup yields CDR1 SEHNR and CDR2 FQNEAQ (reference sequence). In nucleotides, the CDR3 is TGTGCCAGCAGCTTTCGAGGGACTAGCGGGGTTGCCAGCTACGAGCAGTACTTC. Translated: CASSFRGTSGVASYEQYF.

The chain couples TRBV5-5 to TRBJ2-5; TRBD2 matches at 9 bases. There are 16 residues in the CDR3. Germline V CDR1 and CDR2: SGHKS, YYEKEE (reference sequence). The trim removed 0 bases at V and 5 bases at J, leaving 8 bases unmatched. As DNA, the CDR3 is TGTGCCAGCAGCTTGGGTTCGCGGGGGGGCGGTGAGACCCAGTACTTC. Its translation: CASSLGSRGGGETQYF.

The chain recombines TRBV7-2 with TRBJ1-2; D gene ambiguous. V shed 0 bases and J shed 4 bases, with 15 bases lying between them. Per germline, CDR1 SGHTA and CDR2 FQGNSA. The CDR3 is 16 residues long. CDR3 in amino acids: CASSLAMGAGGYGYTF. CDR3 nucleotide sequence: TGTGCCAGCAGCTTAGCGATGGGTGCGGGTGGCTATGGCTACACCTTC.

This clone has just a few counts. V gene TRBV10-2 combines with J gene TRBJ2-4, with TRBD2 matching over 7 bases. CDR1 and CDR2 (germline): WSHSY, SAAADI. The CDR3 totals 17 residues. After removal of 4 bases from V and 2 bases from J, the junction contained 11 bases not matched to a gene. The CDR3 loop is CASSGPLGGGPKNIQYF. CDR3 nucleotide sequence: TGCGCCAGCAGTGGTCCCCTTGGCGGGGGACCCAAAAACATTCAGTACTTC.

In DNA form, the CDR3 reads TGTGCCAGCAGCCTAAAACACATATATTTT. Translated: CASSLKHIYF. The V call is TRBV3-1 (or the pseudogene TRBV3-2), the J call TRBJ1-3; D gene ambiguous. The CDR3 contains 10 residues. Germline-derived CDR1 and CDR2 are LGHDT and YNNKEL (reference sequence). V was clipped by 4 bases and J by 12 bases, with 7 bases between them.

V and J are TRBV18 and TRBJ1-1; D is ambiguous. Germline CDR1 is KGHSH and CDR2 is LQKENI. The CDR3 runs to 12 residues. V lost 4 bases, J lost 2 bases, and 5 bases lay in between. CDR3 nucleotide sequence: TGTGCCAGCTCACAACAAAACACTGAAGCTTTCTTT. It translates to CASSQQNTEAFF.

This clone turned up a few times. J is TRBJ1-1 and V is TRBV14, with unresolved D. The CDR3 totals 14 residues. CDR1 and CDR2 from the germline V gene are SGHDN and FVKESK. The V and J ends lost 4 bases and 1 base respectively, with 10 bases between them. The chain's CDR3 is CASSLAYRNTEAFF. In DNA, the CDR3 is TGTGCCAGCAGCCTAGCGTACCGGAACACTGAAGCTTTCTTT.

In DNA, the CDR3 is TGTGCCAGCAGTAGACGGGGGGAAACCTACGAGCAGTACTTC. Amino acid sequence: CASSRRGETYEQYF. The chain recombines TRBV27 with TRBJ2-7; TRBD2 matches 7 bases. CDR3 length: 14 amino acids. Trimming removed 5 bases from V and 2 bases from J; junction bases left unmatched: 6. Germline V gene sequence: CDR1 MNHEY, CDR2 SMNVEV (reference sequence).

The chain employs TRBV27 and TRBJ1-5, with a weak D call TRBD1 (6 bases). Between the trimmed V and J ends, which lost 4 bases and 3 bases, there was a span of 13 bases. The CDR3 consists of 15 residues. Germline V gene sequence: CDR1 MNHEY, CDR2 SMNVEV (reference sequence). The CDR3 bases are TGTGCCAGCAGTTCTCTCGGACAGTACAATCAGCCCCAGCATTTT. Protein: CASSSLGQYNQPQHF.

This clone was observed a single time. The gene calls are TRBV3-1 (or the pseudogene TRBV3-2) and TRBJ1-6, with D hard to call. CDR1 and CDR2 (germline): LGHDT, YNNKEL (reference sequence). This CDR3 is built from 16 residues. Trimming pared 4 bases from V and 0 bases from J, leaving 10 bases between. The CDR3 coding sequence is TGTGCCAGCAGCCCTACCCACAGCTCCTATAATTCACCCCTCCACTTT. Amino acid sequence: CASSPTHSSYNSPLHF.

The V call is TRBV2, the J call TRBJ2-3, with 14 bases that match TRBD2. Germline V lookup: CDR1 SNHLY, CDR2 FYNNEI. The CDR3 extends over 15 amino acids. The V and J ends lost 8 bases and 6 bases, in that order; junction bases with no gene match: 7. The CDR3 coding sequence is TGTGCCAGCGAGACTAGCGGGGGGGCCGGGGATACGCAGTATTTT. It encodes CASETSGGAGDTQYF.

The genes are TRBV19 and TRBJ1-5, with 7 bases aligning to TRBD1. Germline V lookup: CDR1 LNHDA, CDR2 SQIVND (reference sequence). The CDR3 covers 15 residues. V dropped 7 bases and J dropped 0; count of bases not matched to a gene: 6. The CDR3 DNA is TGTGCCAGTAAAAAGGGACAGCATAGCAATCAGCCCCAGCATTTT. Translation gives CASKKGQHSNQPQHF.

The chain recombines TRBV6-6 with TRBJ1-2; the match to TRBD1 covers 9 bases. V was pared by 2 bases and J by 7 bases, with 5 bases of the junction left unmatched. Germline values: CDR1 MNHNY, CDR2 SVGAGI (reference sequence). The CDR3 contains 14 residues. The CDR3 DNA sequence: TGTGCCAGCAGTTACCTGGACAGGGGCCGTGGCTACACCTTC. Translation: CASSYLDRGRGYTF.

V usage is TRBV5-4 and J usage is TRBJ1-1; D not certain. Germline V gives CDR1 SGHNT, CDR2 YYREEE (reference sequence). The CDR3 contains 18 residues. V was shortened by 4 bases and J by 0 bases, with 22 bases between the two germline ends. CDR3 loop: CASSLEEYPSRMNTEAFF. CDR3 nucleotides: TGTGCCAGCAGCCTGGAAGAGTACCCCTCGAGGATGAACACTGAAGCTTTCTTT.

The chain has TRBV21-1 and TRBJ1-6; the listed D gene, TRBD1, was not tested against the DNA. TRBV21-1 is reported as a pseudogene. The CDR3 is made up of 14 amino acids. The CDR3 sequence: CASSAQGVNSPLHF. Here the CDR3 DNA reads TGTGCCAGCAGCGCCCAGGGGGTTAATTCACCCCTCCACTTT.

J is TRBJ1-5 and V is TRBV4-3; a weak D match, TRBD1 (5 bases). The CDR3 is made up of 15 amino acids. Germline V gene data show CDR1 as LGHNA and CDR2 as YSLEER. Trimming cost V 1 base and J 7 bases, with 14 bases left between them. The CDR3 DNA reads TGCGCCAGCAGCCAAGCCAACAGGCCCAACCAGCCCCAGCATTTT. This codes for CASSQANRPNQPQHF.

This clone was detected only a few times. The rearrangement joins TRBV5-8 to TRBJ1-2; TRBD1 might be the D (6 bases). The length of the CDR3 is 17 residues. Trimming left V 3 bases short and J 3 bases short, with 21 bases between. From germline, CDR1 is SGHTS and CDR2 YDEGEE. The CDR3 spells CASSYITGMRVDYGYTF. The CDR3, as DNA: TGTGCCAGCAGCTATATTACAGGGATGAGAGTCGACTATGGCTACACCTTC.

This clone was seen a single time. The V call is TRBV24-1, the J call TRBJ1-1; D not resolved. The V gene lost 7 bases and the J gene lost 9 bases, with 11 bases spanning the gap. CDR3 length: 11 residues. Germline CDR1 and CDR2: KGHDR and SFDVKD. CDR3 amino acids: CATRLGSQAFF. As DNA, the CDR3 is TGTGCCACCAGACTCGGGTCCCAAGCTTTCTTT.